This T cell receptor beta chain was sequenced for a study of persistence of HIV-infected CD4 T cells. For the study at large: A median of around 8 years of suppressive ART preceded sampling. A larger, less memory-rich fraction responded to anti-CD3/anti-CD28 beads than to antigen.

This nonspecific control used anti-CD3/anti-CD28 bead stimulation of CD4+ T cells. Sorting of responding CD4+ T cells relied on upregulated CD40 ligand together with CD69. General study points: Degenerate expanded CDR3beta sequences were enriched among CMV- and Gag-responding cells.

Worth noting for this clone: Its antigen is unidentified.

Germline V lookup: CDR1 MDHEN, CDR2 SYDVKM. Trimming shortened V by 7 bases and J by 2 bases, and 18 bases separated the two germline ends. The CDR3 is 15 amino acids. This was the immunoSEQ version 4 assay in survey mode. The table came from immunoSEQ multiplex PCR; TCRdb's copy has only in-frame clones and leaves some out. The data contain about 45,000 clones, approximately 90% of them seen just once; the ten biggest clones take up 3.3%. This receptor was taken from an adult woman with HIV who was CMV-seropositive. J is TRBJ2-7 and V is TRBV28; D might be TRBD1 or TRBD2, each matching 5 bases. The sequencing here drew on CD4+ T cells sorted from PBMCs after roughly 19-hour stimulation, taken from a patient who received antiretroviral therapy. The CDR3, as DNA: TGTGCCAGCACCCTGGCCGGGACGGTAACCTACGAGCAGTACTTC. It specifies CASTLAGTVTYEQYF.